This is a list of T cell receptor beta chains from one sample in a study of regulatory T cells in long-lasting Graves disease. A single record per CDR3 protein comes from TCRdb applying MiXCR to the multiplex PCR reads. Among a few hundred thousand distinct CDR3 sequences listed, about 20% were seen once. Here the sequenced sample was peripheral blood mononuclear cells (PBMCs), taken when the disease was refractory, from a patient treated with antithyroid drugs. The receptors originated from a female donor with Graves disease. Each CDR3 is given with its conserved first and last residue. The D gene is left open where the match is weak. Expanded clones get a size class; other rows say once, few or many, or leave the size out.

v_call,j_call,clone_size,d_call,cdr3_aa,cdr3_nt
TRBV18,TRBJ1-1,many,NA,CASSPLAKNTEAFF,TGTGCCAGCTCACCACTGGCTAAGAACACTGAAGCTTTCTTT
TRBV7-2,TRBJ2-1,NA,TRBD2,CASSLQSTGRFHEQFF,TGTGCCAGCAGCCTCCAATCCACCGGGAGGTTTCATGAGCAGTTCTTC
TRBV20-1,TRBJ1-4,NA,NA,CSASGGSNEKLFF,TGCAGTGCTAGTGGTGGGTCAAATGAAAAACTGTTTTTT
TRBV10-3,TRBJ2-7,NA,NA,CAIPHRCQTDYEQYF,TGTGCCATCCCCCACCGGTGCCAGACGGACTACGAGCAGTACTTC
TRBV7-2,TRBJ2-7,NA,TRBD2,CASSFWTSGDYEQYF,TGTGCCAGCAGCTTTTGGACTAGCGGGGACTACGAGCAGTACTTC
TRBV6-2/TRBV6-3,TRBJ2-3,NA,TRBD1,CASSLTGTGTDTQYF,TGTGCCAGCAGTTTAACCGGGACAGGGACAGATACGCAGTATTTT
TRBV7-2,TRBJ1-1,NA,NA,CASGREAEAFF,TGTGCCAGTGGCAGGGAGGCTGAAGCTTTCTTT
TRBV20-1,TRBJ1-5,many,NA,CSARVVGGVNQPQHF,TGCAGTGCTAGAGTTGTGGGGGGGGTCAATCAGCCCCAGCATTTT
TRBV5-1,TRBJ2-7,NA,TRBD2,CASSYSTSDQDEQYF,TGCGCCAGCAGCTATTCGACTAGCGATCAAGACGAGCAGTACTTC
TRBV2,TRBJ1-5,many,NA,CASSGGSQGGGNQPQHF,TGTGCCAGCAGTGGTGGATCCCAGGGCGGAGGCAATCAGCCCCAGCATTTT
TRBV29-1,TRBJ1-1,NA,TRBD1,CSVEVTGTPGTEAFF,TGCAGCGTTGAAGTGACAGGGACCCCGGGCACTGAAGCTTTCTTT
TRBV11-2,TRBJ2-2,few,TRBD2,CASSPGGGSGFGELFF,TGTGCCAGCAGCCCGGGCGGGGGGTCGGGCTTCGGGGAGCTGTTTTTT
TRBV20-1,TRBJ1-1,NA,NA,CSARSTGNTEAFF,TGCAGTGCTAGATCGACAGGGAACACTGAAGCTTTCTTT
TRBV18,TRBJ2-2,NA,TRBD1,CASSPRQGNTGELFF,TGTGCCAGCTCCCCAAGACAGGGGAACACCGGGGAGCTGTTTTTT
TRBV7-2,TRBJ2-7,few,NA,CASSVAGGGVYEQYF,TGTGCCAGCAGCGTCGCAGGGGGAGGGGTCTACGAGCAGTACTTC
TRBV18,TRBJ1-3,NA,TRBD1,CASGQGADGNTIYF,TGTGCCAGCGGACAGGGGGCGGATGGAAACACCATATATTTT
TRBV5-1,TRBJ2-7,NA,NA,CASSPIGGSFGFLYEQYF,TGCGCCAGCAGCCCGATTGGAGGGAGTTTCGGGTTCCTGTACGAGCAGTACTTC
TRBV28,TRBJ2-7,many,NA,CASSTDFTSYEQYF,TGTGCCAGCAGTACCGACTTTACCTCCTACGAGCAGTACTTC
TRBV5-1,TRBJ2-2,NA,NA,CASSGATLFTGELFF,TGCGCCAGCAGCGGAGCTACTCTATTCACCGGGGAGCTGTTTTTT
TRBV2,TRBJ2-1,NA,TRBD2,CASSEQLAGPYNEQFF,TGTGCCAGCAGTGAACAATTAGCGGGACCCTACAATGAGCAGTTCTTC
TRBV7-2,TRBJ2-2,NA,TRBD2,CASSPGGPPGELFF,TGTGCCAGCAGCCCGGGGGGACCCCCCGGGGAGCTGTTTTTT
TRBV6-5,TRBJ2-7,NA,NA,CASSWDGAYEQYF,TGTGCCAGCAGTTGGGACGGCGCCTACGAGCAGTACTTC
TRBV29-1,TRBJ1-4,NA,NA,CSVHPGGDEKLFF,TGCAGCGTTCATCCGGGAGGGGATGAAAAACTGTTTTTT
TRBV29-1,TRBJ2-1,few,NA,CSHPLVGEQFF,TGCAGCCACCCCCTGGTGGGTGAGCAGTTCTTC
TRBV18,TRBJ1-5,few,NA,CASSPGRINQPQHF,TGTGCCAGCTCACCAGGACGGATCAATCAGCCCCAGCATTTT
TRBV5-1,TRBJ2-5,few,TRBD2,CASSLVSGTETQYF,TGCGCCAGCAGCTTGGTTAGCGGGACAGAGACCCAGTACTTC
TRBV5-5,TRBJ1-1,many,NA,CASSLYGYTEAFF,TGTGCCAGCAGCTTATACGGGTACACTGAAGCTTTCTTT
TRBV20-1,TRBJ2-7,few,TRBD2,CSARTLLAGGSYEQYF,TGCAGTGCTAGAACCCTACTAGCGGGAGGGTCCTACGAGCAGTACTTC
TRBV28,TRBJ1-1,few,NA,CASQLNTEAFF,TGTGCCAGCCAGTTGAACACTGAAGCTTTCTTT
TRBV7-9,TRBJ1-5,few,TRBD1,CASSSGQGSRQPQHF,TGTGCCAGCAGCTCCGGACAGGGAAGTCGTCAGCCCCAGCATTTT
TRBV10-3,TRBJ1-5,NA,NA,CAVWDGNQPQHF,TGTGCCGTATGGGACGGGAATCAGCCCCAGCATTTT
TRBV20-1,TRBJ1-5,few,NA,CSARPLLNQPQHF,TGCAGTGCCAGGCCCTTACTCAATCAGCCCCAGCATTTT
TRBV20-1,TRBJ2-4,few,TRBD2,CSAILAGGAKNIQYF,TGCAGTGCTATTCTAGCGGGAGGAGCCAAAAACATTCAGTACTTC
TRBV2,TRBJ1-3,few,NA,CASSEEGRTTGNTIYF,TGTGCCAGCAGTGAAGAGGGCAGGACTACTGGAAACACCATATATTTT
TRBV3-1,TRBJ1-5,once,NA,CASSQDLLSNQPQHF,TGTGCCAGCAGCCAAGATCTTTTGTCTAATCAGCCCCAGCATTTT
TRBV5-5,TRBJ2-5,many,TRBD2,CASSFGTSGETQYF,TGTGCCAGCAGCTTTGGGACTAGCGGGGAGACCCAGTACTTC
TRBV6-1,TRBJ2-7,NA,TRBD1,CASRTDRVSLEQYF,TGTGCCAGCAGAACGGACAGGGTCTCTCTCGAGCAGTACTTC
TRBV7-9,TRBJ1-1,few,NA,CASSSETGEAFF,TGTGCCAGCAGCTCGGAGACAGGTGAAGCTTTCTTT
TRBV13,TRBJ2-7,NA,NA,CASSQGRVTYEQYF,TGTGCCAGCAGCCAAGGCAGGGTGACCTACGAGCAGTACTTC
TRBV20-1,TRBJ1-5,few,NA,CSASVTNQPQHF,TGCAGTGCTAGTGTTACTAATCAGCCCCAGCATTTT
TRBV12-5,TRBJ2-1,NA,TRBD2,CASGLVGTSGRNYNEQFF,TGTGCTAGTGGTTTGGTCGGGACTAGCGGGAGGAACTACAATGAGCAGTTCTTC
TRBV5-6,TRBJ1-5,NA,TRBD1,CASSWDRSQPQHF,TGTGCCAGCAGCTGGGACAGATCTCAGCCCCAGCATTTT
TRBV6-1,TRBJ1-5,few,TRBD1,CASQKGQVSNQPQHF,TGTGCCAGCCAGAAGGGACAGGTTAGCAATCAGCCCCAGCATTTT
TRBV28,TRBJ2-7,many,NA,CAHSGGVLYEQYF,TGTGCCCACAGCGGCGGGGTTCTCTACGAGCAGTACTTC
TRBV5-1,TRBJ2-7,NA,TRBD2,CASRPSPLAGAYEQYF,TGCGCCAGCAGGCCCAGCCCACTAGCGGGAGCCTACGAGCAGTACTTC
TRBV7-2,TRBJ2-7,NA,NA,CASSPSGIRYEQYF,TGTGCCAGCAGCCCCTCCGGGATCCGCTACGAGCAGTACTTC
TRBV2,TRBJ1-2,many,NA,CASSEGTTVNYGYTF,TGTGCCAGCAGCGAAGGGACAACCGTTAACTATGGCTACACCTTC
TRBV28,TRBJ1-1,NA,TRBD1,CASRPSRRDSHVNTEAFF,TGTGCCAGCAGGCCATCACGCCGGGACAGCCACGTTAACACTGAAGCTTTCTTT
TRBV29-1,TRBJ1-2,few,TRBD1,CSVALTGGYGYTF,TGCAGCGTCGCCCTGACAGGGGGCTATGGCTACACCTTC
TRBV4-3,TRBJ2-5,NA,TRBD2,CASSQSPLAVEETQYF,TGCGCCAGCAGCCAATCCCCTCTAGCGGTCGAGGAGACCCAGTACTTC